This TCR beta chain was recovered during a study of blood T cell repertoires in COVID-19. As originally analysed: Amplified reference gene primers provided the basis for estimating nucleated cell counts. Only in-frame clones appear in the TCRdb table, and some are missing; sequencing was by immunoSEQ multiplex PCR. Clonal size and the V and J genes are those of that table, whereas D and trimming came from the DNA. Seen here are over 55,000 clones, around four fifths observed once, and the top ten hold 5.3%. Germline CDR1 ENHRY, CDR2 SYGVKD. The CDR3 is 14 amino acids. The trim removed 10 bases at V and 4 bases at J, leaving 12 bases unmatched.

This TCR came from a man aged 45-60 years with active COVID-19. Material for sequencing was peripheral blood. The chain carries TRBV10-3 and TRBJ1-2; TRBD1 matches 7 bases. CDR3 region: CATYGGQYFYGYTF. The DNA of the CDR3 is TGTGCCACCTATGGGGGACAGTATTTCTATGGCTACACCTTC.